These 19 T cell receptor beta chains share one sample of origin, sequenced in a study of T cell repertoires in cytomegalovirus infection. MiXCR, run by TCRdb on the reads, gives a single entry per CDR3 protein. This table holds just under 300,000 distinct CDR3 sequences, approximately 8.9% found once. The specimen was PBMCs. These receptors were taken from a human donor in good health (CMV status not recorded). Some clones in this sample may be carry-over from other donors' samples.

This clonotype was detected many times. The rearrangement joins TRBV6-1 to TRBJ2-3; D uncertain. The V and J ends lost 6 bases and 4 bases respectively, with 14 bases between them. The germline V gene has CDR1 MNHNS and CDR2 SASEGT. The CDR3 runs to 14 residues. The chain's CDR3 is CASRSQVSADTQYF. The DNA for the CDR3 is TGTGCCAGCAGATCTCAGGTATCGGCAGATACGCAGTATTTT.

A word on this clonotype: The junction shows a germline mismatch at one end, possibly a read error. The genes are TRBV28 and TRBJ2-1; D not certain. CDR3 length: 17 residues. Germline V lookup: CDR1 MDHEN, CDR2 SYDVKM. CDR3 nucleotides: TGTACCAGCAGTGCCCCGCGTAGCAATACTCCCCCCAATGAGCAGATCTTC. It yields the protein CTSSAPRSNTPPNEQIF.

Many counts were recorded for this clonotype. The chain carries TRBV15 and TRBJ1-2; 7 bases are a match to TRBD1. This CDR3 is built from 14 residues. V trimming: 3 bases; J trimming: 5 bases; junction bases outside the gene matches: 6. Per the germline V gene, CDR1 is LNHNV and CDR2 is YYDKDF (reference sequence). This chain's CDR3 is CATSSRTGSYGYTF. The CDR3 coding sequence is TGTGCCACCAGCAGTCGGACAGGCTCTTATGGCTACACCTTC.

The chain has TRBV18 and TRBJ2-1; TRBD2 is a possible D gene (7 bases). Germline CDR1 reads KGHSH; CDR2 reads LQKENI. The CDR3 loop spans 14 amino acids. Trimming took off 4 bases at V and 9 bases at J, with 16 bases between the two ends. The CDR3 sequence is CASSLLRGAGEQFF. In nucleotides, the CDR3 is TGTGCCAGCTCACTACTCCGGGGGGCCGGTGAGCAGTTCTTC.

This clonotype was found a few times. The J gene is TRBJ2-2, the V gene TRBV29-1; D is unclear. Germline CDR1 SQVTM, CDR2 ANQGSEA. The CDR3 consists of 11 residues. The ends were cut back, 6 bases at V and 4 bases at J, with 6 bases in the middle. In DNA, the CDR3 is TGCAGCGTAACAAGCACCGGGGAGCTGTTTTTT. Translating gives CSVTSTGELFF.

This clonotype came up many times. This chain joins TRBV6-2 or TRBV6-3 and TRBJ2-7; D possibly corresponds to TRBD2 (6 bases). The CDR3 has 13 amino acids. From germline, CDR1 is MNHEY and CDR2 SVGEGT. V shed 6 bases and J shed 3 bases, with 12 bases lying between them. The CDR3, as DNA: TGTGCCAGCAGCCCCATGGGGGGCTACGAGCAGTACGTC. Residues: CASSPMGGYEQYV.

This clonotype was observed many times. The chain uses TRBV7-9 and TRBJ2-1; 11 positions match TRBD2. Trimming cost V 5 bases and J 10 bases; bases outside gene matches: 4. This CDR3 is 13 amino acids long. The germline gives CDR1 SEHNR, CDR2 FQNEAQ (reference sequence). The CDR3 region is CASSPRLAGEQFF. CDR3 DNA: TGTGCCAGCAGCCCGAGACTAGCGGGGGAGCAGTTCTTC.

Ten or more counts support this clonotype. The genes are TRBV5-6 and TRBJ2-1; 9 bases agree with TRBD1. Germline assignment: CDR1 SGHDT and CDR2 YYEEEE. This CDR3 contains 16 residues. Trimming at V came to 2 bases and at J to 9 bases, leaving 12 bases not matched to a gene. CDR3 nucleotides: TGTGCCAGCAGCTTTGGTCACGGGACAGGGTTTTTTGAGCAGTTCTTC. Translation gives CASSFGHGTGFFEQFF.

This clonotype was counted many times. The gene calls are TRBV7-2 and TRBJ1-5; the match to TRBD1 covers 7 bases. V lost 5 bases, J lost 2 bases, and 6 bases stayed unmatched. Germline values: CDR1 SGHTA, CDR2 FQGNSA. There are 15 residues in the CDR3. CDR3 sequence: CASSPFDRGNQPQHF. The CDR3, as DNA: TGTGCCAGCAGCCCTTTCGACAGGGGCAATCAGCCCCAGCATTTT.

This clonotype was found many times. This sequence joins TRBV10-3 and TRBJ1-6; TRBD1 agrees at 9 bases. Germline V CDR1 and CDR2: ENHRY, SYGVKD. J was trimmed by 6 bases and V by 6 bases; bases with no gene match: 3. The CDR3 contains 14 residues. Here the CDR3 DNA reads TGTGCCATCAGCGGACAGGGGCGTAATTCACCCCTCCACTTT. Amino acid sequence: CAISGQGRNSPLHF.

This clonotype was counted at least ten times. The chain uses TRBV5-4 and TRBJ2-5; 8 bases match TRBD1. The ends lost 0 bases at V and 4 bases at J; junction bases unmatched: 11. Germline lookup yields CDR1 SGHNT and CDR2 YYREEE (reference sequence). CDR3 length: 17 residues. CDR3 coding DNA: TGTGCCAGCAGCTTGGCCACGGCAGGGGGCGAAGGAGAGACCCAGTACTTC. Protein: CASSLATAGGEGETQYF.

Here the CDR3 DNA reads TGTGCCACCAGTGACCGGACGGAGACCCAGTACTTC. Translation: CATSDRTETQYF. The chain is built from TRBV24-1 and TRBJ2-5; D is unclear. This CDR3 contains 12 residues. Between the trimmed V and J ends, which lost 4 bases and 5 bases, there was a span of 7 bases. CDR1 KGHDR and CDR2 SFDVKD come from the germline V gene.

This clonotype has a count of ten or more. The chain links TRBV7-6 to TRBJ2-1; either TRBD1 or TRBD2 may supply D (5 bases each). The CDR3 extends over 16 amino acids. Germline-derived CDR1 and CDR2 are SGHVS and FNYEAQ. V was cut by 3 bases and J by 2 bases, with 14 bases left in between. The CDR3 loop is CASSLTSGPTYNEQFF. CDR3 nucleotide sequence: TGTGCCAGCAGCTTGACTTCGGGACCTACCTACAATGAGCAGTTCTTC. Full variable domain (outside the CDR3, taken from reference TRBV7-6 and TRBJ2-1): GAGVSQSPRYKVTKRGQDVALRCDPISGHVSLYWYRQALGQGPEFLTYFNYEAQQDKSGLPNDRFSAERPEGSISTLTIQRTEQRDSAMYRCASSLTSGPTYNEQFFGPGTRLTVL.

The V and J genes are TRBV29-1 and TRBJ1-4; 10 nucleotides match TRBD1. V was pared by 4 bases and J by 7 bases, with 9 bases of the junction left unmatched. CDR1 and CDR2 from the germline V gene are SQVTM and ANQGSEA. This CDR3 contains 15 residues. The CDR3 coding sequence is TGCAGCGTTGGGGACCGGACAGGGGGAAGTGAAAAACTGTTTTTT. Translating gives CSVGDRTGGSEKLFF.

This clonotype was seen repeatedly, ten times or more. The rearrangement uses TRBV2 and TRBJ1-2; tentative D call: TRBD1 (5 bases). V lost 5 bases, J lost 12 bases, and 13 bases lay in between. The CDR3 spans 11 residues. Germline V gene sequence: CDR1 SNHLY, CDR2 FYNNEI. The CDR3 is CASSTDRLHTF. CDR3 coding DNA: TGTGCCAGCAGTACTGACAGATTGCACACCTTC.

The chain links TRBV28 to TRBJ2-7; maybe TRBD1 (6 bases). The V end lost 5 bases, the J end lost 2 bases, and 13 bases lay between the germline ends. Germline V lookup: CDR1 MDHEN, CDR2 SYDVKM. This CDR3 is 14 amino acids long. CDR3: CASSPGDKTYEQYV. CDR3 DNA: TGTGCCAGCAGTCCAGGGGACAAAACCTACGAGCAGTACGTC.

Ten or more counts support this clonotype. J is TRBJ2-7 and V is TRBV28; 9 positions agree with TRBD1. Germline V gene lookup returns CDR1 MDHEN and CDR2 SYDVKM. The CDR3 loop spans 16 amino acids. J lost 0 bases, V lost 5 bases, and 8 bases had no gene match. The CDR3 nucleotides are TGTGCCAGCAGTGGCCTGGGACAGGGCCGCTCCTACGAGCAGTACGTC. Protein: CASSGLGQGRSYEQYV.

This clonotype occurred many times. This chain links TRBV20-1 with TRBJ1-3; D is ambiguous. Per germline, CDR1 DFQATT and CDR2 SNEGSKA (reference sequence). V lost 1 base to trimming and J lost 2 bases, with 0 bases between them. This CDR3 has 11 amino acids. In DNA form, the CDR3 reads TGCAGTGCTAGAGCTGGAAACACCATATATTTT. This encodes CSARAGNTIYF.

This clonotype was counted many times. The germline gene is not matched at one end of the junction; a read error may be the cause. The V gene is TRBV7-3, the J gene TRBJ2-2, with 13 nucleotides matching TRBD2. The CDR3 has 18 residues. The germline CDR1 and CDR2 sequences are SGHTA and FQGTGA. The CDR3 DNA sequence: TGTGCCAGCAGCGTAACTAGCGGGGGGGCCGCGAACACCGGGGAGCTGTTTTTT. Its translation is CASSVTSGGAANTGELFF.